The present entry profiles one T cell receptor beta chain with its context. This CDR3 region has 17 residues. V lost 3 bases to trimming and J lost 0 bases, with 19 bases between them. In germline, CDR1 is SGHKS, CDR2 YYEKEE (reference sequence). This record belongs to a study of shared clonotypes between healthy human individuals. Assay used: immunoSEQ multiplex PCR; TCRdb lists only in-frame clones, some missing. In the table there are about 340,000 clones, less than 75% of which are singletons. The V call is TRBV5-5, the J call TRBJ2-7; D possibly corresponds to TRBD1 (6 bases). This sequence originates from a man aged 25 to 40 in good health. Sequencing input: memory CD4+ T cells sorted from blood. Described subset: CD45RA-negative fraction. CDR3 amino acids: CASSSLLNRATSYEQYF. The CDR3 nucleotides are TGTGCCAGCAGCTCACTACTCAACAGGGCCACCTCCTACGAGCAGTACTTC.